This T cell receptor beta chain was captured by sequencing in a study of lymphopenia after photon versus proton radiotherapy. Findings and caveats of the study: Post-nadir diversity loss with photons came from oligoclonal expansion, particularly CD8+ Temra cells.

The repertoire was sequenced with immunoSEQ multiplex PCR; TCRdb's copy has only in-frame clones and lacks some. Of tens of thousands of clones in the sample, roughly 84% were seen once. Notes on this clone: Its antigen is unknown.

V gave up 0 bases and J gave up 2 bases, with 12 bases separating them. CDR1 is SGDLS, CDR2 YYNGEE, per germline. This CDR3 contains 15 residues. The chain has TRBV9 and TRBJ2-7; tentative D call: TRBD2 (7 bases). This sequence was found in a woman in her seventies with pancreatic cancer. The starting material was peripheral blood, obtained from a patient treated with proton-based radiotherapy. Written as DNA, the CDR3 is TGTGCCAGCAGCGTAGCACCGGGGGGCGCCTACGAGCAGTACTTC. Amino acid sequence: CASSVAPGGAYEQYF.